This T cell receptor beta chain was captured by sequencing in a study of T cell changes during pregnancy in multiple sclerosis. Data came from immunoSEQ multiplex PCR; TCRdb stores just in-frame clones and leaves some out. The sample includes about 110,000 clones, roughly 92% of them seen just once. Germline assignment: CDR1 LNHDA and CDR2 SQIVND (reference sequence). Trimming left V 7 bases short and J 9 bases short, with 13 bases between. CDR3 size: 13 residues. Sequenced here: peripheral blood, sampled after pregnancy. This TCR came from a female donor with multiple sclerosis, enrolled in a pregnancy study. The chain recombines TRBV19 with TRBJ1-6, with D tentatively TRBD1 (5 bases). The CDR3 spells CASTWDSGSPLHF. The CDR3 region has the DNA TGTGCCAGTACTTGGGACTCTGGTTCACCCCTCCACTTT.